This TCR beta chain was observed in a study of liver allograft versus peripheral blood T cells. Overall study: Hepatic allograft T cell receptor repertoires were evaluated relative to those present in recipients' peripheral blood.

Each CDR3 protein is one row after TCRdb ran MiXCR on the reads. The sample has around 1,200 distinct CDR3 sequences, about 17% seen once. Germline lookup yields CDR1 SQVTM and CDR2 ANQGSEA. Between the trimmed V and J ends, which lost 6 bases and 4 bases, there was a span of 19 bases. The CDR3 is 14 residues long. This chain connects TRBV29-1 to TRBJ2-7; a weak D match, TRBD1 (6 bases). This receptor was obtained from a human patient who had a liver transplant. Some of the T cells may derive from the graft donor. The CDR3 DNA reads TGCAGCGTGCCCGGGACAACGGGGAAATACGAGCAGTACTTC. Its protein product is CSVPGTTGKYEQYF.